This T cell receptor beta chain was recovered during a study of blood T cell repertoires in COVID-19. TCRdb keeps only in-frame clones here, not all; method: immunoSEQ multiplex PCR. The sample consists of approximately 140,000 clones, roughly 84% of them appearing once. Germline V gene sequence: CDR1 SQVTM, CDR2 ANQGSEA. Trimming cost V 4 bases and J 4 bases, with 14 bases left between them. This CDR3 contains 15 residues. The cohort comprised adults aged 18 to 89 years residing in under 30 US areas. Each participant's cohort was designated according to participant-reported clinical history. The clonotype comes from a woman between 50 and 59 years old who had been exposed to COVID-19. The V gene is TRBV29-1, the J gene TRBJ2-6; D possibly corresponds to TRBD1 (5 bases). Sequencing used PBMCs or T cells enriched from blood (not recorded which). The CDR3 DNA sequence: TGCAGCGTTGGGGTCGGCGCAGGGGGGGCCAACGTCCTGACTTTC. Amino acid sequence: CSVGVGAGGANVLTF.